A single sample gave rise to the 31 T cell receptor beta chains below, sequenced in a study of cytomegalovirus exposure and HLA in healthy donors. The primer mix had 60 Vbeta and 13 Jbeta primers. Using immunoSEQ multiplex PCR, the repertoire was profiled, and TCRdb retains in-frame clones only, with some absent. The data show roughly 150,000 clones, about 75% seen once. Specimen: PBMCs. These receptors came from a woman in her 30s in good health and CMV-seronegative.

The rearrangement joins TRBV18 to TRBJ2-3; 9 nucleotides match TRBD2. The germline V gene has CDR1 KGHSH and CDR2 LQKENI. This CDR3 has 16 residues. V trimming: 1 base; J trimming: 2 bases; junction bases outside the gene matches: 4. This CDR3 reads CASSPQSGGYTDTQYF. The CDR3, as DNA: TGTGCCAGCTCACCACAAAGCGGGGGGTACACAGATACGCAGTATTTT.

V usage is TRBV18 and J usage is TRBJ1-6, with D possibly TRBD1 on 6 matching bases. The CDR3 length is 16 residues. Germline lookup yields CDR1 KGHSH and CDR2 LQKENI. Trimming took 6 bases from V and 0 from J, leaving 12 bases between them. In DNA, the CDR3 is TGTGCCAGCTCGGACAGCTTGGGCTCCTATAATTCACCCCTCCACTTT. Translating it yields CASSDSLGSYNSPLHF.

There are a few counts of this clone. This sequence joins TRBV5-1 and TRBJ2-7, with TRBD1 identical over 10 bases. This CDR3 spans 16 amino acids. With 4 bases clipped from V and 0 bases from J, the junction kept 7 bases outside the gene matches. CDR1 is SGHRS, CDR2 YFSETQ, per germline. The CDR3 DNA sequence: TGCGCCAGCAGCAATATGGACAGGGGGGGCTCCTACGAGCAGTACTTC. Its protein product is CASSNMDRGGSYEQYF. The full variable domain, rest sourced from reference TRBV5-1 and TRBJ2-7, is KAGVTQTPRYLIKTRGQQVTLSCSPISGHRSVSWYQQTPGQGLQFLFEYFSETQRNKGNFPGRFSGRQFSNSRSEMNVSTLELGDSALYLCASSNMDRGGSYEQYFGPGTRLTVT.

This clone occurred a few times. The chain couples TRBV6-5 to TRBJ1-5, with D unresolved. Trimming cost V 0 bases and J 5 bases, with 11 bases left between them. Germline lookup yields CDR1 MNHEY and CDR2 SVGAGI. This CDR3 has 15 residues. This CDR3 is CASSYSTATDQPQHF. CDR3 in DNA: TGTGCCAGCAGTTACTCGACTGCCACCGATCAGCCCCAGCATTTT.

V gene TRBV5-8 combines with J gene TRBJ1-5; D call uncertain. V dropped 4 bases and J dropped 3 bases, with 14 bases sitting between them. Germline lookup yields CDR1 SGHTS and CDR2 YDEGEE. The CDR3 is made up of 15 amino acids. DNA for the CDR3: TGTGCCAGCAGCCCTACCCGATTATTCAATCAGCCCCAGCATTTT. Amino acids: CASSPTRLFNQPQHF.

The chain joins TRBV15 to TRBJ1-1; D is unclear. V dropped 1 base and J dropped 3 bases, with 15 bases sitting between them. This CDR3 has 16 amino acids. The V gene's germline CDR1 is LNHNV and CDR2 YYDKDF (reference sequence). The CDR3 nucleotides read TGTGCCACCAGCAGAGGGGTGTCGGGGTTGGACACTGAAGCTTTCTTT. The encoded protein is CATSRGVSGLDTEAFF.

A few counts support this clone. This chain connects TRBV11-1 to TRBJ2-7, with 7 bases that match TRBD1. Unmatched junction bases numbered 10, after V lost 5 bases and J lost 3 bases. Germline values: CDR1 SGHAT, CDR2 FQDESV (reference sequence). This CDR3 is built from 15 residues. CDR3 protein: CASSPRQGRSYEQYF. The CDR3 DNA follows: TGTGCCAGCAGCCCAAGACAGGGAAGGAGCTACGAGCAGTACTTC.

The chain recombines TRBV28 with TRBJ2-7, with 8 positions matching TRBD1. CDR1 is MDHEN, CDR2 SYDVKM, per germline. Trimming cost V 2 bases and J 5 bases; bases outside gene matches: 11. This CDR3 contains 16 residues. The CDR3 bases are TGTGCCAGCAGTTTAGGAGGGGCAGGGGGCCTGGACGAGCAGTACTTC. Translating gives CASSLGGAGGLDEQYF.

The chain is built from TRBV6-5 and TRBJ1-1, with 8 nucleotides matching TRBD1. CDR1 is MNHEY and CDR2 is SVGAGI in the germline V gene. V lost 5 bases to trimming and J lost 3 bases; unmatched junction nucleotides: 5. CDR3 length: 14 amino acids. CDR3 sequence: CASSRTGTYTEAFF. CDR3 DNA sequence: TGTGCCAGCAGTCGGACAGGGACCTACACTGAAGCTTTCTTT.

The chain links TRBV2 to TRBJ2-5, with D possibly matching TRBD2 (7 bases). This CDR3 has 13 residues. Germline CDR1 SNHLY, CDR2 FYNNEI. Between the trimmed V and J ends, which lost 4 bases and 11 bases, there was a span of 17 bases. Written as DNA, the CDR3 is TGTGCCAGCAGTGTGGCGGGGGAGGGGGAGCAGTACTTC. This gives the protein CASSVAGEGEQYF.

The chain uses TRBV29-1 and TRBJ2-7; possible D gene TRBD2, 5 bases. The CDR3 is 13 amino acids. Germline V gene sequence: CDR1 SQVTM, CDR2 ANQGSEA. Trimming removed 4 bases from V and 2 bases from J, with 12 bases in between. The CDR3 DNA reads as TGCAGCGTTGCACGCGGGCGGACCTACGAGCAGTACTTC. Protein sequence: CSVARGRTYEQYF.

This clone is a singleton in its sample. This chain connects TRBV11-2 to TRBJ1-5, with 9 bases identical to TRBD1. This CDR3 comprises 17 residues. J was trimmed by 2 bases and V by 5 bases; bases with no gene match: 10. Germline V gene data show CDR1 as SGHAT and CDR2 as FQNNGV. The CDR3 coding sequence is TGTGCCAGCAGCCCCAGGGACAGGGACCGAGGCAATCAGCCCCAGCATTTT. It yields the protein CASSPRDRDRGNQPQHF.

V usage is TRBV7-2 and J usage is TRBJ2-3; TRBD2 might be the D (6 bases). Germline values: CDR1 SGHTA, CDR2 FQGNSA. Trimming shortened V by 1 base and J by 4 bases, and 12 bases separated the two germline ends. The CDR3 sequence is 15 residues long. Written as DNA, the CDR3 is TGTGCCAGCAGCTTAGTAGTCTCGGGGGCAGATACGCAGTATTTT. Its translation: CASSLVVSGADTQYF.

The CDR3 bases are TGTGCCAGCAGCCTCTCCCCTCTACAGGGGCTCACAGATACGCAGTATTTT. This gives the protein CASSLSPLQGLTDTQYF. The chain combines TRBV7-9 with TRBJ2-3, with 7 bases aligning to TRBD1. The CDR3 has 17 residues. Germline V CDR1 and CDR2: SEHNR, FQNEAQ (reference sequence). V dropped 5 bases and J dropped 2; count of bases not matched to a gene: 13.

The J gene is TRBJ1-1, the V gene TRBV6-1; TRBD1 might be the D (6 bases). V lost 10 bases to trimming and J lost 4 bases, with 19 bases between them. The CDR3 sequence is 14 residues long. Germline assignment: CDR1 MNHNS and CDR2 SASEGT. CDR3 sequence: CAIESGGRITEAFF. The CDR3 DNA is TGTGCCATCGAATCGGGGGGCAGGATCACTGAAGCTTTCTTT.

The chain links TRBV5-6 to TRBJ2-3; D remains unclear. The CDR3 sequence is 15 residues long. Germline V gene sequence: CDR1 SGHDT, CDR2 YYEEEE. Trimming removed 3 bases at V and 2 bases at J, with 13 bases between. CDR3 sequence (DNA): TGTGCCAGCAGCTACGAGGAAGTCCCCACAGATACGCAGTATTTT. It codes for CASSYEEVPTDTQYF.

This chain joins TRBV6-1 and TRBJ2-1; D is perhaps TRBD1 (5 bases). The V end lost 1 base, the J end lost 12 bases, and 10 bases lay between the germline ends. The CDR3 is made up of 12 amino acids. Per germline, CDR1 MNHNS and CDR2 SASEGT. The CDR3 DNA reads as TGTGCCAGCAGTGAAGGGGGCAGTCGGCAGTTCTTC. Translating gives CASSEGGSRQFF.

The rearrangement uses TRBV13 and TRBJ1-2; perhaps TRBD1 as D (6 bases). The germline CDR1 and CDR2 sequences are PRHDT and FYEKMQ (reference sequence). Trimming cost V 2 bases and J 8 bases, with 15 bases left between them. The CDR3 is 14 amino acids. CDR3 DNA: TGTGCCAGCAGCTTAAAGCACAGGGTGAGCGGCTACACCTTC. Translating it yields CASSLKHRVSGYTF.

The V and J genes are TRBV2 and TRBJ1-4, with 8 bases that match TRBD1. The V gene's germline CDR1 is SNHLY and CDR2 FYNNEI. Trimming took 7 bases from V and 2 from J; bases not matched to a gene: 9. CDR3 length equals 16 residues. The CDR3 coding sequence is TGTGCCAGCATTGCGGACAGGGCTAGGACTAATGAAAAACTGTTTTTT. Translating it yields CASIADRARTNEKLFF.

This clone was picked up one time. The V and J genes are TRBV28 and TRBJ2-3; TRBD1 might be the D (5 bases). CDR3 length: 14 amino acids. Per the germline V gene, CDR1 is MDHEN and CDR2 is SYDVKM. V gave up 8 bases and J gave up 2 bases, with 14 bases separating them. The CDR3 region has the DNA TGTGCCAGCGATTCGACAGCCCCCACAGATACGCAGTATTTT. Protein: CASDSTAPTDTQYF.

Turning to this clone: The sample holds other DNA sequences that translate to the same CDR3. The genes are TRBV5-4 and TRBJ1-1; TRBD1 agrees at 10 bases. The CDR3 runs 14 residues. The trim removed 4 bases at V and 2 bases at J, leaving 2 bases unmatched. Per germline, CDR1 SGHNT and CDR2 YYREEE (reference sequence). The CDR3 spells CASSRDRGNTEAFF. The CDR3 DNA reads TGTGCCAGCAGCAGGGACAGGGGAAACACTGAAGCTTTCTTT.

The chain couples TRBV19 to TRBJ1-5; no clear D. The CDR3 has 15 residues. Germline CDR1 is LNHDA and CDR2 is SQIVND (reference sequence). The V end was cut by 5 bases, the J end by 3 bases, with 14 bases between. The CDR3 nucleotides are TGTGCCAGTAGTTATCTCCAAAGCCCCAATCAGCCCCAGCATTTT. Encoded protein: CASSYLQSPNQPQHF.

This chain links TRBV7-9 with TRBJ1-2; 7 bases map to TRBD1. V lost 1 base, J lost 10 bases, and 6 bases stayed unmatched. Germline V gives CDR1 SEHNR, CDR2 FQNEAQ (reference sequence). The CDR3 has 13 amino acids. The CDR3 region has the DNA TGTGCCAGCAGCTTAGAGGTCAGGGGGTCCTACACCTTC. Encoded protein: CASSLEVRGSYTF.

The gene calls are TRBV27 and TRBJ1-2, with TRBD1 as a possible D gene (6 bases). Germline assignment: CDR1 MNHEY and CDR2 SMNVEV (reference sequence). V lost 5 bases to trimming and J lost 1 base, with 14 bases between them. There are 15 residues in the CDR3. The CDR3 loop is CASSQTTGFNYGYTF. DNA for the CDR3: TGTGCCAGCAGTCAGACGACAGGTTTTAACTATGGCTACACCTTC.

The chain links TRBV6-1 to TRBJ2-2, with 8 bases fitting TRBD1. Germline CDR1 and CDR2: MNHNS and SASEGT. V shed 7 bases, J shed 6 bases, and the junction held 7 bases outside the gene matches. This CDR3 is built from 14 residues. CDR3 residues: CASTWDRRAGELFF. CDR3 in DNA: TGTGCCAGCACATGGGACAGGCGGGCCGGGGAGCTGTTTTTT.

The count of this clone is one. The chain couples TRBV7-3 to TRBJ1-6, with 8 positions matching TRBD1. V lost 6 bases to trimming and J lost 6 bases; unmatched junction nucleotides: 4. This CDR3 has 14 amino acids. Germline CDR1 and CDR2: SGHTA and FQGTGA. The CDR3, as DNA: TGTGCCAGCAGTCGGGACAGGCTTAATTCACCCCTCCACTTT. Its translation is CASSRDRLNSPLHF.

The chain is built from TRBV19 and TRBJ2-6; D is perhaps TRBD1 (6 bases). CDR3 length: 16 residues. The ends were cut back, 9 bases at V and 4 bases at J, with 19 bases in the middle. The V gene's germline CDR1 is LNHDA and CDR2 SQIVND (reference sequence). The CDR3 sequence: CASYDRSLAGANVLTF. The DNA for the CDR3 is TGTGCCAGCTACGACAGGTCTCTAGCAGGGGCCAACGTCCTGACTTTC.

The V call is TRBV5-1, the J call TRBJ2-1; D is perhaps TRBD2 (6 bases). Germline V CDR1 and CDR2: SGHRS, YFSETQ. CDR3 length: 16 residues. V was pared by 0 bases and J by 0 bases, with 10 bases between. CDR3 sequence reads: CASSLGDGSSYNEQFF. DNA for the CDR3: TGCGCCAGCAGCTTGGGGGACGGGAGCTCCTACAATGAGCAGTTCTTC.

The chain couples TRBV2 to TRBJ1-2; D remains unclear. This CDR3 is 14 amino acids long. Germline V lookup: CDR1 SNHLY, CDR2 FYNNEI. V lost 7 bases, J lost 7 bases, and 19 bases lay in between. The CDR3 here is CASISSGQAFGYTF. The CDR3 bases are TGTGCCAGCATCTCTTCCGGCCAGGCATTTGGCTACACCTTC.

This chain links TRBV4-1 with TRBJ2-4; TRBD2 matches at 9 bases. V dropped 0 bases and J dropped 3; count of bases not matched to a gene: 9. Germline V CDR1 and CDR2: MGHRA, YSYEKL. The CDR3 loop spans 18 amino acids. The CDR3 DNA reads as TGCGCCAGCAGCCAAGAGAACCCTAGCGGGGTTAACAAAAACATTCAGTACTTC. Protein: CASSQENPSGVNKNIQYF.

The chain is built from TRBV7-8 and TRBJ2-7; 9 nucleotides line up with TRBD2. After removal of 8 bases from V and 6 bases from J, the junction contained 8 bases not matched to a gene. The CDR3 has 13 amino acids. The V gene's germline CDR1 is SGHVS and CDR2 FQNEAQ. CDR3 sequence reads: CASRAELAGEQYF. The CDR3 DNA sequence: TGTGCCAGCCGCGCTGAACTAGCGGGCGAGCAGTACTTC.